The present T cell receptor beta chain was sequenced within a study of monozygotic twins with inflammatory bowel disease. Notes on the study in general: Patient repertoire variability may have increased through differing immunosuppressive treatments. A reduction in TCRbeta diversity (inverse Simpson) was seen in IBD patients relative to healthy co-twins.

Germline values: CDR1 SGHVS, CDR2 FQNEAQ. The CDR3 covers 16 residues. No DNA is given; TCRdb re-called the 5' RACE reads and lists each CDR3 protein once. The sample's table shows 400,000 or so distinct CDR3 sequences. A remark on this clonotype: As yet, its antigen is unknown.

This clonotype was sampled from a human donor with ulcerative colitis or Crohn's disease, or a healthy co-twin of an affected twin (not recorded which). The source material was blood. The V and J genes are TRBV7-8 and TRBJ1-5. The CDR3 loop is CASSLAVGGSNQPQHF.